The rows below give T cell receptor beta chains drawn from one sample of a study of CD8 T cells in ankylosing spondylitis. TCRdb redid the calling of the 5' RACE reads with MiXCR, one entry per CDR3 protein. The profile shows roughly 220,000 distinct CDR3 sequences, 10% of them singletons. Input material: blood, either unsorted or a sorted T cell fraction (not recorded which). These receptors were collected from a male donor with ankylosing spondylitis or in good health (not recorded which). Each CDR3 is given with its conserved first and last residue. D genes are given only for firm matches. Clone size is not always given. Where it is, it says once, few, many or a class for expanded clones.

v_gene: TRBV7-2; d_gene: .; abundance: few; j_gene: TRBJ1-2; CDR3aa: CASSLGEDAHGYTF; CDR3nt: TGTGCCAGCAGCTTAGGCGAGGACGCTCATGGCTACACCTTC
v_gene: TRBV12-3/TRBV12-4; d_gene: .; abundance: many; j_gene: TRBJ1-2; CDR3aa: CASSFEARNYGYTF; CDR3nt: TGTGCCAGCAGTTTTGAAGCCCGGAACTATGGCTACACCTTC
v_gene: TRBV4-2; d_gene: .; abundance: .; j_gene: TRBJ2-3; CDR3aa: CAIGPGTRGTDTQYF; CDR3nt: TGTGCCATCGGCCCCGGGACCCGCGGCACAGATACGCAGTATTTT
v_gene: TRBV5-8; d_gene: TRBD1; abundance: many; j_gene: TRBJ1-1; CDR3aa: CASSLQGALGSTEAFF; CDR3nt: TGTGCCAGCAGCTTACAGGGGGCGCTGGGCAGCACTGAAGCTTTCTTT
v_gene: TRBV5-1; d_gene: TRBD1; abundance: many; j_gene: TRBJ1-1; CDR3aa: CASSLRQGNTEAFF; CDR3nt: TGCGCCAGCAGTTTACGACAGGGGAACACTGAAGCTTTCTTT
v_gene: TRBV6-1; d_gene: TRBD1; abundance: many; j_gene: TRBJ2-2; CDR3aa: CASRRGQGDTGELFF; CDR3nt: TGTGCCAGCAGGAGGGGACAGGGGGACACCGGGGAGCTGTTTTTT
v_gene: TRBV5-1; d_gene: TRBD1; abundance: many; j_gene: TRBJ2-2; CDR3aa: CASSFGDSSNTGELFF; CDR3nt: TGCGCCAGCAGCTTCGGGGACAGCTCGAACACCGGGGAGCTGTTTTTT
v_gene: TRBV3-1; d_gene: .; abundance: many; j_gene: TRBJ1-6; CDR3aa: CASSQGNRVGDSPLHF; CDR3nt: TGTGCCAGCAGCCAAGGTAACAGGGTAGGCGATTCACCCCTCCACTTT
v_gene: TRBV20-1; d_gene: .; abundance: many; j_gene: TRBJ2-2; CDR3aa: CSARARSYTGELFF; CDR3nt: TGCAGTGCTAGGGCCAGAAGCTACACCGGGGAGCTGTTTTTT
v_gene: TRBV6-2/TRBV6-3; d_gene: .; abundance: many; j_gene: TRBJ1-2; CDR3aa: CASSYPGPYGYTF; CDR3nt: TGTGCCAGCAGTTACCCAGGACCATATGGCTACACCTTC
v_gene: TRBV28; d_gene: TRBD1; abundance: .; j_gene: TRBJ1-2; CDR3aa: CASRSGGSGGYTF; CDR3nt: TGTGCCAGCAGATCAGGGGGCTCAGGGGGCTACACCTTC
v_gene: TRBV29-1; d_gene: TRBD1; abundance: many; j_gene: TRBJ2-7; CDR3aa: CSGRTGSYEQYF; CDR3nt: TGCAGCGGCAGGACAGGGTCCTACGAGCAGTACTTC
v_gene: TRBV29-1; d_gene: .; abundance: few; j_gene: TRBJ2-5; CDR3aa: CSVVMQGQTQYF; CDR3nt: TGCAGCGTTGTGATGCAGGGGCAGACCCAGTACTTC
v_gene: TRBV20-1; d_gene: .; abundance: many; j_gene: TRBJ1-4; CDR3aa: CSARDRTNEKLFF; CDR3nt: TGCAGTGCTAGAGATCGGACCAATGAAAAACTGTTTTTT
v_gene: TRBV7-3; d_gene: .; abundance: many; j_gene: TRBJ2-3; CDR3aa: CASSLSRSTDTQYF; CDR3nt: TGTGCCAGCAGCTTGTCGCGCAGCACAGATACGCAGTATTTT
v_gene: TRBV28; d_gene: .; abundance: many; j_gene: TRBJ2-3; CDR3aa: CASVSSTDTQYF; CDR3nt: TGTGCCAGCGTCTCGAGCACAGATACGCAGTATTTT
v_gene: TRBV5-1; d_gene: TRBD1; abundance: many; j_gene: TRBJ1-4; CDR3aa: CASSQGQGATNEKLFF; CDR3nt: TGCGCCAGCAGCCAAGGACAGGGGGCAACTAATGAAAAACTGTTTTTT
v_gene: TRBV5-1; d_gene: .; abundance: many; j_gene: TRBJ1-5; CDR3aa: CASSLGGEPQHF; CDR3nt: TGCGCCAGCAGCTTGGGGGGAGAGCCCCAGCATTTT
v_gene: TRBV12-3/TRBV12-4; d_gene: .; abundance: .; j_gene: TRBJ2-7; CDR3aa: CASSGDKYEQYF; CDR3nt: TGTGCCAGCAGTGGGGACAAATACGAGCAGTACTTC
v_gene: TRBV9; d_gene: TRBD2; abundance: .; j_gene: TRBJ2-3; CDR3aa: CASSKSPAGLRADTQYF; CDR3nt: TGTGCCAGCAGCAAATCCCCAGCGGGACTAAGAGCAGATACGCAGTATTTT
v_gene: TRBV5-1; d_gene: TRBD2; abundance: .; j_gene: TRBJ2-7; CDR3aa: CASSPGTSGGLFDEQYF; CDR3nt: TGCGCCAGCAGCCCAGGGACTAGCGGGGGGCTTTTCGACGAGCAGTACTTC
v_gene: TRBV7-2; d_gene: TRBD2; abundance: .; j_gene: TRBJ2-1; CDR3aa: CASSFPTSGGPVDEQFF; CDR3nt: TGTGCCAGCAGCTTCCCGACTAGCGGGGGGCCTGTAGATGAGCAGTTCTTC
v_gene: TRBV18; d_gene: .; abundance: .; j_gene: TRBJ2-3; CDR3aa: CASSPVGADTQYF; CDR3nt: TGTGCCAGCTCACCCGTGGGCGCAGATACGCAGTATTTT
v_gene: TRBV20-1; d_gene: .; abundance: .; j_gene: TRBJ2-5; CDR3aa: CSVPRLRETQYF; CDR3nt: TGCAGTGTACCCAGGTTAAGGGAGACCCAGTACTTC
v_gene: TRBV20-1; d_gene: .; abundance: many; j_gene: TRBJ1-1; CDR3aa: CSASVRGEVAFF; CDR3nt: TGCAGTGCTAGCGTGAGGGGCGAAGTAGCTTTCTTT
v_gene: TRBV5-1; d_gene: .; abundance: few; j_gene: TRBJ1-1; CDR3aa: CASSLGPSGNTEAFF; CDR3nt: TGCGCCAGCAGCTTGGGTCCGTCAGGGAACACTGAAGCTTTCTTT
v_gene: TRBV19; d_gene: .; abundance: many; j_gene: TRBJ1-6; CDR3aa: CASSGFLGTNNSPLHF; CDR3nt: TGTGCCAGTAGTGGCTTCCTCGGGACGAATAATTCACCCCTCCACTTT
v_gene: TRBV7-2; d_gene: .; abundance: many; j_gene: TRBJ2-3; CDR3aa: CASSLGLDTDTQYF; CDR3nt: TGTGCCAGCAGCTTAGGACTAGACACAGATACGCAGTATTTT
v_gene: TRBV9; d_gene: .; abundance: few; j_gene: TRBJ2-6; CDR3aa: CASSVGGTGANVLTF; CDR3nt: TGTGCCAGCAGCGTAGGAGGGACTGGGGCCAACGTCCTGACTTTC
v_gene: TRBV28; d_gene: .; abundance: many; j_gene: TRBJ1-4; CDR3aa: CASSDETGTGNEKLFF; CDR3nt: TGTGCCAGCAGTGACGAAACCGGGACGGGAAATGAAAAACTGTTTTTT
v_gene: TRBV29-1; d_gene: .; abundance: many; j_gene: TRBJ1-6; CDR3aa: CVGPAIYNSPLHF; CDR3nt: TGCGTGGGGCCAGCCATTTATAATTCACCCCTCCACTTT
v_gene: TRBV3-1; d_gene: .; abundance: few; j_gene: TRBJ2-2; CDR3aa: CASSGLISGTGELFF; CDR3nt: TGTGCCAGCAGCGGACTCATAAGTGGCACCGGGGAGCTGTTTTTT
v_gene: TRBV7-9; d_gene: .; abundance: .; j_gene: TRBJ2-1; CDR3aa: CASTPGEGYNEQFF; CDR3nt: TGTGCCAGCACCCCCGGCGAGGGCTACAATGAGCAGTTCTTC
v_gene: TRBV20-1; d_gene: TRBD1; abundance: many; j_gene: TRBJ2-1; CDR3aa: CSAPRGTGDNEQFF; CDR3nt: TGCAGTGCTCCCCGCGGGACAGGGGACAATGAGCAGTTCTTC
v_gene: TRBV7-6; d_gene: .; abundance: many; j_gene: TRBJ2-1; CDR3aa: CASSPLAGASDEQFF; CDR3nt: TGTGCCAGCAGCCCGTTGGCGGGGGCTTCGGATGAGCAGTTCTTC
v_gene: TRBV2; d_gene: .; abundance: few; j_gene: TRBJ2-1; CDR3aa: CASRTGTSRDEQFF; CDR3nt: TGTGCCAGCAGGACCGGGACCTCCAGGGATGAGCAGTTCTTC
v_gene: TRBV12-3/TRBV12-4; d_gene: TRBD1; abundance: once; j_gene: TRBJ2-5; CDR3aa: CASSLGTGGWETQYF; CDR3nt: TGTGCCAGCAGTTTGGGGACAGGGGGCTGGGAGACCCAGTACTTC
v_gene: TRBV20-1; d_gene: .; abundance: many; j_gene: TRBJ2-2; CDR3aa: CSARLGRGGELFF; CDR3nt: TGCAGTGCTAGATTGGGCCGCGGCGGGGAGCTGTTTTTT
v_gene: TRBV18; d_gene: .; abundance: .; j_gene: TRBJ1-1; CDR3aa: CASSQGDTEAFF; CDR3nt: TGTGCCAGCTCACAGGGGGACACTGAAGCTTTCTTT
v_gene: TRBV28; d_gene: .; abundance: .; j_gene: TRBJ2-2; CDR3aa: CASDTLRGPTVNTGELFF; CDR3nt: TGTGCCAGCGATACCCTTAGGGGCCCCACAGTGAACACCGGGGAGCTGTTTTTT
v_gene: TRBV27; d_gene: .; abundance: many; j_gene: TRBJ1-3; CDR3aa: CASSLWPGNTIYF; CDR3nt: TGTGCCAGCAGTTTGTGGCCCGGAAACACCATATATTTT
v_gene: TRBV5-4; d_gene: .; abundance: few; j_gene: TRBJ2-7; CDR3aa: CASSLARAREQYF; CDR3nt: TGTGCCAGCAGCTTGGCCCGAGCGCGCGAGCAGTACTTC
v_gene: TRBV5-1; d_gene: TRBD1; abundance: .; j_gene: TRBJ1-4; CDR3aa: CASSSDRDMEKLFF; CDR3nt: TGCGCCAGCAGCTCGGACAGGGATATGGAAAAACTGTTTTTT
v_gene: TRBV6-5; d_gene: TRBD2; abundance: many; j_gene: TRBJ2-2; CDR3aa: CASSYGLAATGELFF; CDR3nt: TGTGCCAGCAGTTATGGACTAGCGGCTACCGGGGAGCTGTTTTTT
v_gene: TRBV29-1; d_gene: TRBD2; abundance: many; j_gene: TRBJ2-3; CDR3aa: CSVERLAAGTDTQYF; CDR3nt: TGCAGCGTTGAAAGACTAGCGGCCGGCACAGATACGCAGTATTTT
v_gene: TRBV5-1; d_gene: .; abundance: many; j_gene: TRBJ2-5; CDR3aa: CASSNSMSLETQYF; CDR3nt: TGCGCCAGCAGTAATTCGATGAGCTTGGAGACCCAGTACTTC
v_gene: TRBV5-1; d_gene: TRBD1; abundance: few; j_gene: TRBJ2-7; CDR3aa: CASSLGDSAYEQYF; CDR3nt: TGCGCCAGCAGCTTGGGGGACAGTGCCTACGAGCAGTACTTC
v_gene: TRBV11-3; d_gene: .; abundance: many; j_gene: TRBJ2-5; CDR3aa: CASSLGDQGAETQYF; CDR3nt: TGTGCCAGCAGCTTAGGGGACCAGGGAGCCGAGACCCAGTACTTC
v_gene: TRBV20-1; d_gene: TRBD2; abundance: .; j_gene: TRBJ2-1; CDR3aa: CSARVPAGTRNEQFF; CDR3nt: TGCAGTGCTAGAGTCCCTGCGGGGACTAGGAATGAGCAGTTCTTC
v_gene: TRBV7-3; d_gene: TRBD2; abundance: few; j_gene: TRBJ2-1; CDR3aa: CASSLMAGGRNEQFF; CDR3nt: TGTGCCAGCAGCTTAATGGCGGGGGGTAGGAATGAGCAGTTCTTC
v_gene: TRBV5-1; d_gene: .; abundance: many; j_gene: TRBJ2-7; CDR3aa: CASSPRGGTTSYEQYF; CDR3nt: TGCGCCAGCAGCCCCCGTGGAGGGACGACCTCCTACGAGCAGTACTTC
v_gene: TRBV7-6; d_gene: TRBD2; abundance: few; j_gene: TRBJ2-1; CDR3aa: CASSHSGGNEQFF; CDR3nt: TGTGCCAGCAGCCATAGCGGGGGAAATGAGCAGTTCTTC
v_gene: TRBV19; d_gene: .; abundance: .; j_gene: TRBJ2-1; CDR3aa: CASSGGRTYNEQFF; CDR3nt: TGTGCCAGTAGCGGGGGGCGCACCTACAATGAGCAGTTCTTC
v_gene: TRBV19; d_gene: TRBD2; abundance: .; j_gene: TRBJ2-1; CDR3aa: CASTLAGFNEQFF; CDR3nt: TGTGCCAGTACCCTAGCGGGGTTCAATGAGCAGTTCTTC
v_gene: TRBV2; d_gene: .; abundance: many; j_gene: TRBJ1-6; CDR3aa: CASRLNREVPLHF; CDR3nt: TGTGCCAGCAGATTGAATCGGGAGGTACCCCTCCACTTT